These 11 T cell receptor beta chains were sequenced from one sample in a study of CD8 T cells in Susac syndrome (dated by TCRdb to between 2018 and 2021). Library preparation was by the immunoSEQ multiplex PCR assay. RNA was extracted using the RNeasy kit, and roughly 0.45 to 1 microgram was reverse transcribed with random hexamers. The raw public data were reprocessed by TCRdb itself: fastp quality trimming at Q25, MiXCR clonotype calling, in-frame beta chains only. CDR3 protein duplicates are merged, each entry listing the most common genes and DNA. This sample is represented by about 190,000 distinct CDR3 sequences; 95% of them were singletons. The ten biggest clones cover less than 0.11% of the sample. Material: CD4+ T cells from PBMCs. These receptors all stem from a human donor in good health.

The chain couples TRBV20-1 to TRBJ1-5, with unresolved D. The V end was cut by 1 base, the J end by 5 bases, with 12 bases between. The CDR3 sequence is 14 residues long. In germline, CDR1 is DFQATT, CDR2 SNEGSKA (reference sequence). CDR3 coding DNA: TGCAGTGCTAGAGGAGAGCAGGCTGATCAGCCCCAGCATTTT. Its protein product is CSARGEQADQPQHF.

In nucleotides, the CDR3 is TGCAGTGCTAGAAGAGGGACAGGTGCCTACGAGCAGTACTTC. It yields the protein CSARRGTGAYEQYF. V and J are TRBV20-1 and TRBJ2-7, with TRBD1 matching over 8 bases. V dropped 2 bases and J dropped 2; count of bases not matched to a gene: 5. Germline V gene sequence: CDR1 DFQATT, CDR2 SNEGSKA (reference sequence). This CDR3 contains 14 residues.

The chain employs TRBV2 and TRBJ2-3; perhaps TRBD2 as D (5 bases). The CDR3 runs 14 residues. Germline-derived CDR1 and CDR2 are SNHLY and FYNNEI. V was shortened by 3 bases and J by 7 bases, with 14 bases between the two germline ends. CDR3 sequence: CASSEGNLAYTQYF. The CDR3 DNA is TGTGCCAGCAGTGAGGGAAACTTAGCGTATACGCAGTATTTT.

The V call is TRBV20-1, the J call TRBJ2-7; D may be TRBD1 (6 bases). Germline values: CDR1 DFQATT, CDR2 SNEGSKA (reference sequence). Trimming took 8 bases from V and 2 from J, leaving 19 bases between them. The CDR3 is made up of 14 amino acids. In DNA, the CDR3 is TGCAGTACCTCCTCCAGGGGAGCGACCTACGAGCAGTACTTC. Encoded protein: CSTSSRGATYEQYF.

The CDR3 here is CASSGPGGTGPLTATQYF. Written as DNA, the CDR3 is TGTGCCAGCAGTGGCCCCGGTGGGACAGGGCCCCTCACCGCTACGCAGTATTTT. The chain links TRBV25-1 to TRBJ2-3, with TRBD1 matching over 9 bases. The CDR3 consists of 18 residues. Trimming took 4 bases from V and 8 from J; bases not matched to a gene: 19. Germline V gene lookup returns CDR1 MGHDK and CDR2 SYGVNS.

This chain joins TRBV29-1 and TRBJ1-1; D ambiguous. The CDR3 is 13 residues long. Germline V gene data show CDR1 as SQVTM and CDR2 as ANQGSEA. Trimming removed 4 bases at V and 1 base at J, with 10 bases between. This chain's CDR3 is CSVAWAENTEAFF. The CDR3 bases are TGCAGCGTTGCCTGGGCTGAGAACACTGAAGCTTTCTTT.

This chain joins TRBV29-1 and TRBJ2-3, with 9 bases identical to TRBD1. The CDR3 length is 12 residues. CDR1 and CDR2 from the germline V gene are SQVTM and ANQGSEA. DNA of the CDR3: TGCAGTACGGACAGGGGTGAAGATACGCAGTATTTT. Protein: CSTDRGEDTQYF.

The rearrangement uses TRBV15 and TRBJ2-3; the D is unclear. Per the germline V gene, CDR1 is LNHNV and CDR2 is YYDKDF (reference sequence). Trimming took off 0 bases at V and 14 bases at J, with 15 bases between the two ends. The CDR3 is 13 residues long. CDR3 sequence (DNA): TGTGCCACCAGCAGAGATGGGCACTTCGGCTGGTATTTT. This encodes CATSRDGHFGWYF.

The rearrangement uses TRBV5-1 and TRBJ1-5; the D is unclear. The germline V and J ends were trimmed by 0 bases and 1 base, with 5 bases remaining between them. Germline loops: CDR1 SGHRS, CDR2 YFSETQ. CDR3 size: 14 residues. In DNA, the CDR3 is TGCGCCAGCAGCTTGGAAAGCAGCAATCAGCCCCAGCATTTT. Its translation is CASSLESSNQPQHF.

V gene TRBV7-2 combines with J gene TRBJ2-7; D is undetermined. Looked up from germline, CDR1 is SGHTA and CDR2 is FQGNSA. The CDR3 length is 12 residues. V lost 4 bases, J lost 7 bases, and 11 bases lay in between. For the CDR3, the DNA is TGTGCCAGCAGCTCGACCCGAAGGGAGCAGTACGTC. This encodes CASSSTRREQYV.

The V and J genes are TRBV20-1 and TRBJ1-2, with a possible D match to TRBD1 (6 bases). V lost 6 bases and J 9 bases, leaving 26 bases between the germline ends. CDR1 is DFQATT and CDR2 is SNEGSKA in the germline V gene (reference sequence). The CDR3 spans 15 residues. CDR3 sequence: CSADNTGIRTSRYTF. The CDR3 nucleotides read TGCAGTGCCGACAACACAGGGATTCGTACGAGTCGCTACACCTTC.